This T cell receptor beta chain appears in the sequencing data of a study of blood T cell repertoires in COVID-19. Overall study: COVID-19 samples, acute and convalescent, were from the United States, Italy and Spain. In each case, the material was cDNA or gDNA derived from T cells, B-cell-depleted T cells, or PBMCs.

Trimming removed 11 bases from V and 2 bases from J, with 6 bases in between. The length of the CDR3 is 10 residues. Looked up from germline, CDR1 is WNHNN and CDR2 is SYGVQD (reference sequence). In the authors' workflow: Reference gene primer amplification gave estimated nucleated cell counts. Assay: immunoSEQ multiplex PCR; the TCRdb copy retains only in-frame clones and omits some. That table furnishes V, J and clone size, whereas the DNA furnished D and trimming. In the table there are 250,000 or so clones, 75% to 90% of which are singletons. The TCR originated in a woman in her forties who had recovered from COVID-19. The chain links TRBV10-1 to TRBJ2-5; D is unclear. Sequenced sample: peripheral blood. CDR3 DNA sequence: TGCGCCGGCTTTCAAGAGACCCAGTACTTC. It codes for CAGFQETQYF.